The 3 T cell receptor beta chains below all came from one sample that was sequenced in a study of human T cells and chemical hapten exposure. TCRdb fed the RACE reads into MiXCR, producing one record per CDR3 protein. The data show 300,000 to 450,000 distinct CDR3 sequences, about 5.1% seen once. The time point here: pre-sensitization, week 0. Treatment meaning: therapeutic diphenylcyclopropenone sensitization with weekly scalp DPC. Sequences were derived from whole blood, sampled in connection with sensitization to the hapten diphenylcyclopropenone (DPC). These receptors were taken from a woman aged 50 to 60 with alopecia areata. Some clones in this sample may be carry-over from other donors' samples.

In its sample, this clonotype was seen a few times. The chain is built from TRBV5-1 and TRBJ1-1; D uncertain. Germline V lookup: CDR1 SGHRS, CDR2 YFSETQ. There are 14 residues in the CDR3. The ends were cut back, 0 bases at V and 2 bases at J, with 8 bases in the middle. The DNA for the CDR3 is TGCGCCAGCAGCTTGGCGACATATAACACTGAAGCTTTCTTT. This encodes CASSLATYNTEAFF.

This clonotype was picked up a small number of times. The chain links TRBV27 to TRBJ1-5, with a tentative D call TRBD1 (5 bases). CDR1 and CDR2 from the germline V gene are MNHEY and SMNVEV (reference sequence). The CDR3 totals 14 residues. The V end was cut by 9 bases, the J end by 5 bases, with 17 bases between. In DNA, the CDR3 is TGTGCCAGTAGTAGGAGTTGGGGGGATCAGCCCCAGCATTTT. It encodes CASSRSWGDQPQHF.

In this sample, this clonotype turned up many times. The rearrangement uses TRBV3-1 and TRBJ2-1; D not certain. CDR3 length: 13 residues. In germline, CDR1 is LGHDT, CDR2 YNNKEL (reference sequence). The V and J ends lost 2 bases and 8 bases respectively, with 10 bases between them. The chain's CDR3 is CASSQRLADEQFF. CDR3 DNA: TGTGCCAGCAGCCAACGTCTCGCAGATGAGCAGTTCTTC.